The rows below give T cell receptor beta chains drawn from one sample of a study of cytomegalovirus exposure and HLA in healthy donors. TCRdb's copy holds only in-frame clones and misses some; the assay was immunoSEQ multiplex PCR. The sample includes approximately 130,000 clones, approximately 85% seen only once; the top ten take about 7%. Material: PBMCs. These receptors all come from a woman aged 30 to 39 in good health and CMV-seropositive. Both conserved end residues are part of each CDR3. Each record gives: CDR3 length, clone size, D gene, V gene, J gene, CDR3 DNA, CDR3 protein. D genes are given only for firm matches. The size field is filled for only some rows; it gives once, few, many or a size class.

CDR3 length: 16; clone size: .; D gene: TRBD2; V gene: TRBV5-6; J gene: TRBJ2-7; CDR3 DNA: TGTGCCAGCAGCACCCTGACTAGCGGGAGCTCTGGTGAGCAGTACTTC; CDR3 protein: CASSTLTSGSSGEQYF
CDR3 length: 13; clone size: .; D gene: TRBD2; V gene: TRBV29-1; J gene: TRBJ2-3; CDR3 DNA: TGCAGCGTCACACGGACTAGAGGAGATACGCAGTATTTT; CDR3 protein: CSVTRTRGDTQYF
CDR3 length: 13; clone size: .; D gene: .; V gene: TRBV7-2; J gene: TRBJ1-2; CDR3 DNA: TGTGCCAGCAGCCCACACCAAAACTATGGCTACACCTTC; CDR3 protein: CASSPHQNYGYTF
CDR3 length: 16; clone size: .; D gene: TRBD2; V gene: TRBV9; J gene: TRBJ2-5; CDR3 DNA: TGTGCCAGCAGCGCCAACGGGGCCTCGGGAGGAGAGACCCAGTACTTC; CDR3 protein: CASSANGASGGETQYF
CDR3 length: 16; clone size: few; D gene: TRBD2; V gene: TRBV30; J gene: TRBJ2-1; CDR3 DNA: TGTGCCTGGAGTGGGCGGGGGGGGGTGACCTACAATGAGCAGTTCTTC; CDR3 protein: CAWSGRGGVTYNEQFF
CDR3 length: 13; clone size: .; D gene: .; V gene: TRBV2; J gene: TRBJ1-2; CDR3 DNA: TGTGCCAGCAGCCCGGAGGGGGGGTGGGGCTACACCTTC; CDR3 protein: CASSPEGGWGYTF
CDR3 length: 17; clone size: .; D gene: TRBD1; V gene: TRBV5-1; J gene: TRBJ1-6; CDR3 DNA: TGCGCCAGCAGCTTGGCTGGGGACAGCTCCTATAATTCACCCCTCCACTTT; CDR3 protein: CASSLAGDSSYNSPLHF
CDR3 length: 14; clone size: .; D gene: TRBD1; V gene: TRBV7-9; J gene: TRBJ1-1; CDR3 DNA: TGTGCCAGCAGCGTCCTAGGGACAGGGACTGAAGCTTTCTTT; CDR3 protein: CASSVLGTGTEAFF
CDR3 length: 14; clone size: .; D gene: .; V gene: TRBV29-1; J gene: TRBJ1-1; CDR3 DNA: TGCAGCGTTCAACCGGGGAGTTCGGACACTGAAGCTTTCTTT; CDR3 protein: CSVQPGSSDTEAFF
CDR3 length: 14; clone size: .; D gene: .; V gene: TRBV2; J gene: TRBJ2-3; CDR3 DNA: TGTGCCAGCAGTACGCGAGTGGGCCCAGATACGCAGTATTTT; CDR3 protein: CASSTRVGPDTQYF
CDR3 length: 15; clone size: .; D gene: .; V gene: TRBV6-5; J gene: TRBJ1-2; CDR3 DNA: TGTGCCAGCAGTAAGACGCGGGGCCTTCTCTATGGCTACACCTTC; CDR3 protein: CASSKTRGLLYGYTF
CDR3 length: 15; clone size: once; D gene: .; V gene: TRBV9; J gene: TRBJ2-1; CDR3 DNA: TGTGCCAGCGGTCCCCGAGGCTCCTCGAACAATGAGCAGTTCTTC; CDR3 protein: CASGPRGSSNNEQFF
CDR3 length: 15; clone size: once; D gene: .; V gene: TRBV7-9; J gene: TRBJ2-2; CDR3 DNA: TGTTCCAGCGCACCCCAGGGGAGCGGCACCGGGGAGCTGTTTTTT; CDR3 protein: CSSAPQGSGTGELFF
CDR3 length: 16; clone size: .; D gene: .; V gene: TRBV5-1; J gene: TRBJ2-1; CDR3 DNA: TGCGCCAGCAGCCTCCCCCCCAGAGCCGGGTGGAATGAGCAGTTCTTC; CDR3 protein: CASSLPPRAGWNEQFF
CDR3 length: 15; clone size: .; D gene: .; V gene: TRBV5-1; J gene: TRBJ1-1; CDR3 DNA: TGCGCCAGCAGCTTGGCCGAGGGATGGGACACTGAAGCTTTCTTT; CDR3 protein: CASSLAEGWDTEAFF
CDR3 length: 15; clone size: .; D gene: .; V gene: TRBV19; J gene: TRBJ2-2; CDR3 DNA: TGTGCCAGTAGTCAACGGGGGGCGGGCACCGGGGAGCTGTTTTTT; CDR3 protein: CASSQRGAGTGELFF
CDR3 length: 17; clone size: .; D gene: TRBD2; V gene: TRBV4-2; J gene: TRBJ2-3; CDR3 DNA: TGTGCCAGCAGCCAAGAACCTAGCGGGGGGGCGAGTGATACGCAGTATTTT; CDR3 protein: CASSQEPSGGASDTQYF
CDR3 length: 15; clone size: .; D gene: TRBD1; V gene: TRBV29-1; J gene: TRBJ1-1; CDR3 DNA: TGCAGCGTTGAGGTCTTGGGACAGTTGAACACTGAAGCTTTCTTT; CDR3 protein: CSVEVLGQLNTEAFF
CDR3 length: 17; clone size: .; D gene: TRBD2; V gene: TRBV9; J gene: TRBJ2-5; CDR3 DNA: TGTGCCAGCAGCGAGGGACTAGCGGGAGGTACTCAAGAGACCCAGTACTTC; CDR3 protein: CASSEGLAGGTQETQYF
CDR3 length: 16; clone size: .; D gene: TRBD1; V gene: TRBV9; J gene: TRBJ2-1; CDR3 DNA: TGTGCCAGCAGCGCTAGGGGACAGGGGAGTGGGGATGAGCAGTTCTTC; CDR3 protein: CASSARGQGSGDEQFF
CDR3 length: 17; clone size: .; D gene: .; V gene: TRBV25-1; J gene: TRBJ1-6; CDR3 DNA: TGTGCCAGCAGTGAATATCCCCGCGGAGGATGGTATTCACCCCTCCACTTT; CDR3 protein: CASSEYPRGGWYSPLHF
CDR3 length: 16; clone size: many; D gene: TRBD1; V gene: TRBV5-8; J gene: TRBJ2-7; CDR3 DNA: TGTGCCAGCAGCCCCTGGCGGTCCGACAGGGGGAACGAGCAGTACTTC; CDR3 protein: CASSPWRSDRGNEQYF
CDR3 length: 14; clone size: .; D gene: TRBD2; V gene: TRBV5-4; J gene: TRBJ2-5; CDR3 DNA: TGTGCCAGCAGCTCGAGCGGGACCAGGGAGACCCAGTACTTC; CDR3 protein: CASSSSGTRETQYF
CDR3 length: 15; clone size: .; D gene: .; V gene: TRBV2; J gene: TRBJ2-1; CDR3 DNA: TGTGCCAGCAGTGTTGAGGGCGGTACCTACAATGAGCAGTTCTTC; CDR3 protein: CASSVEGGTYNEQFF
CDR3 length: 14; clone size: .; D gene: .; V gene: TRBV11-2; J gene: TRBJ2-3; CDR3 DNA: TGTGCCAGCAGCTTAGCGGGAGTGACAGATACGCAGTATTTT; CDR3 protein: CASSLAGVTDTQYF
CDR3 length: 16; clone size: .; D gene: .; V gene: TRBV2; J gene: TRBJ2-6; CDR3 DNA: TGTGCCAGCAAGGTGGAGGGAAGAACTGGGGCCAACGTCCTGACTTTC; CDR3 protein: CASKVEGRTGANVLTF
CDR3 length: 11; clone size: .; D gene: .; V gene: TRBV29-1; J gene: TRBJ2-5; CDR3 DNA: TGCAGCGCGACCCCGGGGGAGACCCAGTACTTC; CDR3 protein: CSATPGETQYF
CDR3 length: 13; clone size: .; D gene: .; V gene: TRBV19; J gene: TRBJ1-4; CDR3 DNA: TGTGCCAGTAGGATCTGGGGGACAGAAAAACTGTTTTTT; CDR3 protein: CASRIWGTEKLFF